This TCR beta chain was retrieved from a study of T cell responses to AZD1222 COVID-19 vaccine. Whole-study findings and limits: Two AZD1222 administrations were followed by greater Spike-specific TCR breadth and depth.

This table comes from immunoSEQ multiplex PCR, and its TCRdb copy is limited to in-frame clones, with some not included. The data show some 96,000 clones, with about 89% seen just once and roughly 2.5% held by the top ten. With regard to this clone: Its cognate antigen is unknown.

Germline CDR1 MDHEN, CDR2 SYDVKM. J was trimmed by 2 bases and V by 6 bases; bases with no gene match: 15. CDR3 size: 17 residues. The starting material was peripheral blood, obtained on day 0 of AZD1222 vaccination. This receptor was obtained from an adult in good health. The V gene is TRBV28, the J gene TRBJ2-7; 8 bases map to TRBD1. DNA of the CDR3: TGTGCCAGCAGCTCGACCCCCCAGGGGGCGAGGCCCTACGAGCAGTACTTC. It specifies CASSSTPQGARPYEQYF.